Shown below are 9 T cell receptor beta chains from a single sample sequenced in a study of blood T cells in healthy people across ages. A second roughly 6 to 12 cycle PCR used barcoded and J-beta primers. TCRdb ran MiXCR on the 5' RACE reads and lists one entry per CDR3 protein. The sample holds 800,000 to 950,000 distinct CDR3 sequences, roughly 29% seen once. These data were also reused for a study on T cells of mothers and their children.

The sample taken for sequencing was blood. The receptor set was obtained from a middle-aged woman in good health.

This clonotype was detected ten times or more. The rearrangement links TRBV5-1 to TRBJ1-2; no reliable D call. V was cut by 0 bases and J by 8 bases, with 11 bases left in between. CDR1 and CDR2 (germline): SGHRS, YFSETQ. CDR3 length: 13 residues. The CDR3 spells CASSLELGGGYTF. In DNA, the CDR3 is TGCGCCAGCAGCTTGGAACTGGGCGGAGGCTACACCTTC.

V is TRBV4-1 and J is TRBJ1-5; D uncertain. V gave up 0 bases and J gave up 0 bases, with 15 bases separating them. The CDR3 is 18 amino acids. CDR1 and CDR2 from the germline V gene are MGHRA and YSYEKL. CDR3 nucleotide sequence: TGCGCCAGCAGCCAAGATTCGTCGGGGATAGGTAGCAATCAGCCCCAGCATTTT. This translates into CASSQDSSGIGSNQPQHF.

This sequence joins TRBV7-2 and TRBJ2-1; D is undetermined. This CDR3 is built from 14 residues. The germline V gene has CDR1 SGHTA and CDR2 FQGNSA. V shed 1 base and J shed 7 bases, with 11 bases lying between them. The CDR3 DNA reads TGTGCCAGCAGCTTAGTCCCCGACGGGAATGAGCAGTTCTTC. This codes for CASSLVPDGNEQFF.

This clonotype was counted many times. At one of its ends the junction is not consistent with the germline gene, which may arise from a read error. The CDR3 sequence is CASSLAGGLYEQYF. Here the CDR3 DNA reads TGTGCCAGCAGCTTAGCAGGAGGTCTCTACGAGCAGTACTTC. This chain connects TRBV5-1 to TRBJ2-7; tentative D call: TRBD2 (5 bases). Germline-derived CDR1 and CDR2 are SGHRS and YFSETQ. The CDR3 sequence is 14 residues long.

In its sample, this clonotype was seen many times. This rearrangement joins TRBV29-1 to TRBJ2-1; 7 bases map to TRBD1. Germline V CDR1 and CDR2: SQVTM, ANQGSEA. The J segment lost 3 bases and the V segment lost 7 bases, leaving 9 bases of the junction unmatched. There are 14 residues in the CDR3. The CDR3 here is CSDRGAGGYNEQFF. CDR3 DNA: TGCAGCGATAGAGGGGCAGGGGGCTACAATGAGCAGTTCTTC.

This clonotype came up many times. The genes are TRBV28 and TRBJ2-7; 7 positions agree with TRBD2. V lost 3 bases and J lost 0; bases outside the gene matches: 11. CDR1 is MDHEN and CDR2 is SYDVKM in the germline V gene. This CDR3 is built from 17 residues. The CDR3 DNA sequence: TGTGCCAGCAGTTTTCGAGGCGGGGGTCCAAGCTCCTACGAGCAGTACTTC. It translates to CASSFRGGGPSSYEQYF.

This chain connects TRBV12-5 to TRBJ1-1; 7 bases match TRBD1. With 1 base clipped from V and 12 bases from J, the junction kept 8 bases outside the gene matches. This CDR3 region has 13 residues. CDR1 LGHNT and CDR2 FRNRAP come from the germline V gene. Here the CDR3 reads CASGLGGGRMSFF. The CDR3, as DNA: TGTGCTAGTGGTTTGGGAGGGGGCCGAATGTCTTTCTTT.

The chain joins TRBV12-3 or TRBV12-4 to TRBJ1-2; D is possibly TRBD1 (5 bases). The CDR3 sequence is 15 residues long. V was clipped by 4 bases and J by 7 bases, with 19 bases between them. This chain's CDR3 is CASSSYAQGGSGYTF. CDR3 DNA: TGTGCCAGCAGTTCTTACGCCCAGGGTGGATCTGGCTACACCTTC.

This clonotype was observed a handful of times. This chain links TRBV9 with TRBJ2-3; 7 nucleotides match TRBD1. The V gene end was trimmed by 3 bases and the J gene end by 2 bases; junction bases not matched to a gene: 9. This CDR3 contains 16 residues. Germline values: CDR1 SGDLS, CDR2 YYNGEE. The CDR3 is CASSAPRTGFTDTQYF. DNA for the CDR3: TGTGCCAGCAGCGCCCCTCGGACAGGCTTCACAGATACGCAGTATTTT.